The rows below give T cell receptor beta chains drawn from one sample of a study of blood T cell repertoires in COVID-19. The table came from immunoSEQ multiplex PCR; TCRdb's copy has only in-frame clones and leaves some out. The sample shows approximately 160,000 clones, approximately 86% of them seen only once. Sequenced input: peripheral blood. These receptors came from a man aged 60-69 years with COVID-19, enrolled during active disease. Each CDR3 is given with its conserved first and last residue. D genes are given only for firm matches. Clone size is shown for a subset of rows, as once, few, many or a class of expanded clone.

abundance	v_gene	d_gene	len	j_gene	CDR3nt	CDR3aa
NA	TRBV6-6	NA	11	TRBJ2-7	TGTGCCAGCCTGTTAGGGGCAGGGATGTACTTC	CASLLGAGMYF
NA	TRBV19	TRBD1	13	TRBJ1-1	TGTGCCAGTAGTACGGGACAGGGCGCCCGAGCTTTCTTT	CASSTGQGARAFF
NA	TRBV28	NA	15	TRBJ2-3	TGTGCCAGCACCCCCCCGGACTATAGCACAGATACGCAGTATTTT	CASTPPDYSTDTQYF
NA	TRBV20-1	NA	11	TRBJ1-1	TGCAGTGCCCCTCTTAACACTGAAGCTTTCTTT	CSAPLNTEAFF
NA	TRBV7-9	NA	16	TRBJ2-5	TGTGCCAGCAGCTTAGCTCTGCGCGGAGCACAAGAGACCCAGTACTTC	CASSLALRGAQETQYF
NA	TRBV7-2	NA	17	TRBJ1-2	TGTGCCAGCAGCTTTTCTTTCGGACAGACAGCTAACTATGGCTACACCTTC	CASSFSFGQTANYGYTF
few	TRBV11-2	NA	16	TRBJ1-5	TGTGCCAGCAGCTTAGATCGCTCGGCGGCGAATCAGCCCCAGCATTTT	CASSLDRSAANQPQHF
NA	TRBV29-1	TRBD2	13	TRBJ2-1	TGCAGCGTTGAAAGCCTAGCGGGCAATGAGCAGTTCTTC	CSVESLAGNEQFF
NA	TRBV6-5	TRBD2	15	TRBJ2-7	TGTGCCAGCAGAACTCCGGGACTAGCGGTCTACGAGCAGTACTTC	CASRTPGLAVYEQYF
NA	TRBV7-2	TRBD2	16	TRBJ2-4	TGTGCCAGCAGCTTAGGGGGCGGGACTAGCAAAAACATTCAGTACTTC	CASSLGGGTSKNIQYF
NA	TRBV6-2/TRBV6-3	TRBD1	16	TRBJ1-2	TGTGCCAGCAGTTCGGCCGGGACAGGGGGCAGGTATGGCTACACCTTC	CASSSAGTGGRYGYTF
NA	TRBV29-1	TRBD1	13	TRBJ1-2	TGCAGCGTTTGGGACAGGGGCGGCTATGGCTACACCTTC	CSVWDRGGYGYTF
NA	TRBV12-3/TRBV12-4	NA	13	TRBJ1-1	TGTGCCAGCAGCCCGACTTGGGTCCCTGAAGCTTTCTTT	CASSPTWVPEAFF
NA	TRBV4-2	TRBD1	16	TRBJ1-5	TGTGCCAGCAGCCAAGAGGTAGGACAGGTCAATCAGCCCCAGCATTTT	CASSQEVGQVNQPQHF
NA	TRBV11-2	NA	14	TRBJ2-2	TGTGCCAGCAGCTTATGGTCAGACACCGGGGAGCTGTTTTTT	CASSLWSDTGELFF
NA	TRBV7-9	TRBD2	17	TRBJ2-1	TGTGCCAGCAGCCTCCCGCTAGCGGGAGGCGGTTACAATGAGCAGTTCTTC	CASSLPLAGGGYNEQFF
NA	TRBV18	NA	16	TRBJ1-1	TGTGCCAGCTCACCGTTGCCGGGGGAGGTGGGCACTGAAGCTTTCTTT	CASSPLPGEVGTEAFF
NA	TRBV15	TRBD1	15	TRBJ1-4	TGTGCCACCAGCAGAAACAGGGGAAATAATGAAAAACTGTTTTTT	CATSRNRGNNEKLFF
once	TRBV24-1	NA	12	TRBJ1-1	TGTGCCACCAGCTTGGGAGGCACTGAAGCTTTCTTT	CATSLGGTEAFF
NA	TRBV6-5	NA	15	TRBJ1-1	TGTGCCAGCATCCGAGGGATAGCTTTGAACACTGAAGCTTTCTTT	CASIRGIALNTEAFF
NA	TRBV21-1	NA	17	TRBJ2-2	TGTGCCAGCAGCACACGTACATTCCGGACAGGAGGCGGGGAGCTGTTTTTT	CASSTRTFRTGGGELFF